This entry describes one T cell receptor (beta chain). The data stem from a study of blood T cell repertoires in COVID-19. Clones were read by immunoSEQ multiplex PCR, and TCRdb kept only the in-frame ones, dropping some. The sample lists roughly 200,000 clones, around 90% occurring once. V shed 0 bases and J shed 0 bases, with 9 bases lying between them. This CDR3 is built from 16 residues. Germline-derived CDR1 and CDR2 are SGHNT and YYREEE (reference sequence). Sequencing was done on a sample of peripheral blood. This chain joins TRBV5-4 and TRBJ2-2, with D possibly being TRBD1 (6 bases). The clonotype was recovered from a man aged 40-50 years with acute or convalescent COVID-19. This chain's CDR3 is CASSLVTGSNTGELFF. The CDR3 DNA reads TGTGCCAGCAGCTTGGTGACAGGCTCGAACACCGGGGAGCTGTTTTTT.